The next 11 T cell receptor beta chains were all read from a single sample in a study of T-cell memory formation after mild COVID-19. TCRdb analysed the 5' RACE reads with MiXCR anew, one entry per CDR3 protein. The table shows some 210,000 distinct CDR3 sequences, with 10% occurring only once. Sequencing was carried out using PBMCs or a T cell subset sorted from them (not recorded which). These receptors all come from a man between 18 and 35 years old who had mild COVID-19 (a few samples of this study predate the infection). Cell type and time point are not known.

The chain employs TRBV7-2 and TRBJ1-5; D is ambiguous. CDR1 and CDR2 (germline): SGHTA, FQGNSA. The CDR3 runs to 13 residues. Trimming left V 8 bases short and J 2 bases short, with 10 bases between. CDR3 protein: CASGVRGNQPQHF. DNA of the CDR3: TGTGCCAGCGGGGTACGAGGCAATCAGCCCCAGCATTTT.

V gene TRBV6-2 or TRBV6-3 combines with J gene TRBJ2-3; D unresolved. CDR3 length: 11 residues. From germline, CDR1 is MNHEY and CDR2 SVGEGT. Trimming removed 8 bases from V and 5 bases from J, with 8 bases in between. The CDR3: CASGVGDTQYF. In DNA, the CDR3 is TGTGCCAGCGGGGTTGGAGATACGCAGTATTTT.

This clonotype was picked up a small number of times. The CDR3 loop is CASSPAWGLENTDTQYF. Here the CDR3 DNA reads TGCGCCAGCAGTCCGGCTTGGGGACTAGAAAACACAGATACGCAGTATTTT. V gene TRBV5-1 combines with J gene TRBJ2-3; TRBD2 matches 8 bases. The CDR3 runs to 17 residues. Trimming at V came to 5 bases and at J to 2 bases, leaving 13 bases not matched to a gene. In germline, CDR1 is SGHRS, CDR2 YFSETQ.

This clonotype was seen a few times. The CDR3: CASSPGRGREQYV. The CDR3 DNA reads as TGTGCCAGCAGTCCTGGACGGGGGAGGGAGCAGTACGTC. This rearrangement joins TRBV6-6 to TRBJ2-7, with D possibly TRBD2 on 6 matching bases. The germline gives CDR1 MNHNY, CDR2 SVGAGI (reference sequence). V was shortened by 5 bases and J by 7 bases, with 15 bases between the two germline ends. The CDR3 covers 13 residues.

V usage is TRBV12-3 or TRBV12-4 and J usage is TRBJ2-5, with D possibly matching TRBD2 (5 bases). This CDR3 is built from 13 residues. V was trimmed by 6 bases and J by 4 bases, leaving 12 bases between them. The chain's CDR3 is CASRSGWGETQYF. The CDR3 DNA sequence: TGTGCCAGCAGGTCGGGGTGGGGAGAGACCCAGTACTTC.

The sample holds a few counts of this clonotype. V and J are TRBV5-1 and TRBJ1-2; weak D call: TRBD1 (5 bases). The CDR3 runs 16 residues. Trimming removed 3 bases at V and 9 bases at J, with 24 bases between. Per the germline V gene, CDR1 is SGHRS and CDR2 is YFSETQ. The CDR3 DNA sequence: TGCGCCAGCAGCTCCCAACCAGGGACGAGTCACTCCAGCTACACCTTC. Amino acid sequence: CASSSQPGTSHSSYTF.

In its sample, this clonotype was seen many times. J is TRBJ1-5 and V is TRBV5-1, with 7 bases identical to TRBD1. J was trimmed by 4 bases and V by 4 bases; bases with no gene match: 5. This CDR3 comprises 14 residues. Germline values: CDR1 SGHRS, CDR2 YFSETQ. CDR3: CASSPEGQNQPQHF. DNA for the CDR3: TGCGCCAGCAGCCCCGAGGGACAGAATCAGCCCCAGCATTTT.

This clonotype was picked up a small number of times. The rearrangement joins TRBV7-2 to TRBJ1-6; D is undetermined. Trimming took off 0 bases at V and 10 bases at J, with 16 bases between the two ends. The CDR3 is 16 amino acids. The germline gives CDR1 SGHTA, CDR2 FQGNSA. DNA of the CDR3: TGTGCCAGCAGCTTAGCGTCGGCGTTTATAAGGTCACCCCTCCACTTT. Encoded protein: CASSLASAFIRSPLHF.

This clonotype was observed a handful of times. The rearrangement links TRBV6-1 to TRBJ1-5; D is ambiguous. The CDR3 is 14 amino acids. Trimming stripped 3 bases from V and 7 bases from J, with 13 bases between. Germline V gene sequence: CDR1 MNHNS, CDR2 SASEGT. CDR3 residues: CASSEQVDRQPQHF. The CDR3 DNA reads TGTGCCAGCAGTGAGCAAGTAGATCGACAGCCCCAGCATTTT.

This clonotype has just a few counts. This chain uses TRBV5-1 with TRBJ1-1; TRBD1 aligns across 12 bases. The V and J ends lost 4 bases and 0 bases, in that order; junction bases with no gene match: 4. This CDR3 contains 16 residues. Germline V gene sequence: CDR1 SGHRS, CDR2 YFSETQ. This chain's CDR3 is CASSPRDRGLNTEAFF. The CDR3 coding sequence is TGCGCCAGCAGCCCCAGGGACAGGGGGCTGAACACTGAAGCTTTCTTT.

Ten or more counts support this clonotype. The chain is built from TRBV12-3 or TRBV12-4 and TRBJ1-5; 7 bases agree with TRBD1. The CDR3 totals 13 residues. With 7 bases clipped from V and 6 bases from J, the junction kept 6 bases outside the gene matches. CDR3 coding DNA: TGTGCCAGCAATCGGGACAGAGGTCAGCCCCAGCATTTT. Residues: CASNRDRGQPQHF.